This TCR beta chain was observed in a study of cytomegalovirus exposure and HLA in healthy donors. Comment on this clone: What it binds is not known.

Germline lookup yields CDR1 SNHLY and CDR2 FYNNEI. Germline trimming cut 6 bases from V and 4 bases from J; bases unmatched to any gene: 7. This CDR3 is built from 15 residues. The study, taken as a whole, reports: CMV serostatus was the only immune exposure information that was available. Presence/absence results assume similar sequencing depth per donor, which may not hold.

PCR employed 60 Vbeta and 13 Jbeta primers. Libraries were prepared by immunoSEQ multiplex PCR; TCRdb keeps only in-frame clonotypes and omits some of them. The profile covers around 250,000 clones, with about 80% appearing a single time and approximately 8.4% taken by the ten largest. The rearrangement joins TRBV2 to TRBJ2-1; TRBD1 agrees at 9 bases. This sequence was found in an older woman in good health and CMV-seropositive. Material for sequencing was PBMCs. The CDR3 region is CASSLDRGEYNEQFF. DNA for the CDR3: TGTGCCAGCAGCTTAGACAGGGGGGAATACAATGAGCAGTTCTTC.